This T cell receptor (beta chain) stems from a study of technical replicates of blood from a few donors. Trimming stripped 6 bases from V and 5 bases from J, with 12 bases between. The CDR3 length is 12 residues. The germline CDR1 and CDR2 sequences are SQVTM and ANQGSEA. Sequencing was performed with immunoSEQ multiplex PCR; in TCRdb, only in-frame clones are kept and a portion is missing. The sample holds roughly 73,000 clones, roughly 93% seen once. The chain couples TRBV29-1 to TRBJ2-3, with D possibly matching TRBD1 (6 bases). Sequenced material: T cells isolated from PBMCs. This sequence was found in a human donor in good health. The CDR3 loop reads CSVRGMIDTQYF. The CDR3 bases are TGCAGCGTGAGGGGGATGATAGATACGCAGTATTTT.